This T cell receptor (beta chain) stems from a study of PD-1 blockade in classical Hodgkin lymphoma (dated by TCRdb to the early 2020s). Study-wide context: Nivolumab dosing was 3 mg/kg intravenously every 2 weeks, continuing until either disease progression or unacceptable toxicity. The study used CyTOF and TCR beta sequencing to define a peripheral blood immune signature of response to PD-1 blockade in classical Hodgkin lymphoma. Beyond this particular receptor, the publication reports: Baseline TCR diversity was reported to be lower in newly diagnosed patients than in healthy donors, and even lower in relapsed/refractory patients. Trial patients achieving complete response had baseline diversity similar to newly diagnosed patients, whereas partial responders and progressors had significantly lower diversity. By C4D1, a significant rise was seen in CD4+ TCR diversity but not in CD8+ TCR diversity (p=0.0027 vs p=0.16), and the rise was most apparent among complete responders (p=0.02). Lower diversity was observed in patients in whom nivolumab was started less than 1 year after ASCT, and these patients were excluded from later analyses so that confounding by immune reconstitution would be avoided. The study was restricted to a single clinical trial cohort, and the causes of repertoire differences, possibly disease activity or prior therapy, were left undefined.

Measured from the cysteine to the phenylalanine, the CDR3 is 12 residues long. The CDR3 DNA has 36 bases and is translated from base 1. Per the germline V gene (reference sequence), MNHNY is the CDR1 and SVGAGI is the CDR2. V is shortened by 6 bases, J by 1 base, and the region joining them spans 6 bases. The time point label, read with the paper, signifies: cycle 1 day 1 (C1D1), immediately before nivolumab initiation. All trial patients had relapsed after autologous stem cell transplantation, with cohorts A, B and C differing in prior brentuximab vedotin exposure. The trial cohort included 55 to 65 patients with relapsed/refractory classical Hodgkin lymphoma, and each patient had a best overall response of complete response, partial response or progressive disease. In the multi-cohort phase II CheckMate 205 trial, trial patients received single-agent nivolumab. An independent review committee assessed best overall response by applying the 2007 International Working Group response criteria. Trial PBMCs were collected immediately before nivolumab initiation (C1D1) and during therapy at cycle 2 day 1 and cycle 4 day 1. After peripheral blood was drawn into 8 mL Vacutainer Cell Preparation Tubes, PBMCs were isolated by centrifugation and then cryopreserved.

Genomic DNA was extracted with the Qiagen DNeasy kit from unsorted PBMCs and from negatively selected CD4+ and CD8+ fractions. TCR beta CDR3 regions were subjected to amplification by immunoSEQ multiplex PCR with primers that anneal to V and J segments. Amplification bias was minimized using a synthetic immune receptor repertoire, and residual bias was removed computationally after sequencing. Per the original workflow: Repertoire diversity was quantified as the Shannon entropy index using custom Python scripts. Unsorted, CD4+ and CD8+ repertoires were analyzed separately, except for combined analyses in which CD4+ and CD8+ sequences were merged in silico. Clonal expansion was defined as at least a 2-fold frequency increase after treatment relative to C1D1, with a pseudocount of 0.5 for undetected baseline clones. Clones with 0 or 1 copy at C1D1 were defined as singleton clones, while clones with 2 or more copies were defined as non-singleton clones. By matching protein sequences in sorted samples from the same patient, clones expanded in unsorted samples were annotated as CD4+, CD8+ or unknown. Wilcoxon tests on paired samples were used to test changes in diversity from C1D1 to C4D1. TCRdb carries this immuneACCESS record with in-frame sequences only. Its versions omit some clonotypes, under half of them owing to an unresolved V gene in the studies checked, with the rest unexplained. V and J calls and clone size are those listed in that table; D and trimming were worked out from the DNA. The sample table lists approximately 46,000 clones, around 70% of them with a count of one. The ten largest clones capture 11% of the sample.

Concerning this clone itself: It has no known antigen specificity. No base quality values were provided; no much bigger clone lies one nucleotide off.

This clonotype was sampled from a human donor with classical Hodgkin lymphoma. The rearranged chain carries TRBV6-6 and TRBJ1-1; no D gene call is confident. This specimen was peripheral blood mononuclear cells (PBMCs), taken at baseline. The DNA sequence reads TGTGCCAGCAGCCCCGGGAACACTGAAGCTTTCTTT. Its protein reads: CASSPGNTEAFF.